These 2 T cell receptor beta chains share one sample of origin, sequenced in a study of blood T cells in healthy people across ages. A second roughly 6 to 12 cycle PCR used barcoded and J-beta primers. Using its own MiXCR run on the 5' RACE reads, TCRdb lists one record per CDR3 protein. The sample holds about 970,000 distinct CDR3 sequences, roughly 51% seen once. What was sequenced was blood. These receptors all come from a woman aged 60-75 years in good health.

The chain couples TRBV28 to TRBJ2-7; 9 positions agree with TRBD2. This CDR3 is 14 amino acids long. In germline, CDR1 is MDHEN, CDR2 SYDVKM. V gave up 4 bases and J gave up 3 bases; unmatched junction bases: 4. The chain's CDR3 is CASSSCGGDYEQYF. In DNA form, the CDR3 reads TGTGCCAGCAGTTCCTGCGGGGGGGACTACGAGCAGTACTTC.

This clonotype was seen a handful of times. The rearrangement joins TRBV7-2 to TRBJ2-5, with a tentative D call TRBD2 (6 bases). Germline V lookup: CDR1 SGHTA, CDR2 FQGNSA. The CDR3 spans 14 residues. With 5 bases removed from V and 5 bases from J, the gap between germline ends came to 15 bases. The CDR3, as DNA: TGTGCCAGCAGCCCTCGTAGCGGCCAGGAGACCCAGTACTTC. Protein sequence: CASSPRSGQETQYF.